The rows below give T cell receptor beta chains drawn from one sample of a study of blood T cell repertoires in COVID-19. Sequencing used immunoSEQ multiplex PCR; TCRdb keeps in-frame clones, though not all of them. The table records fewer than 110,000 clones, over 75% of them present only once. The sequenced sample consisted of peripheral blood. Receptors originate from a human donor in a cohort sampled during active COVID-19. Each CDR3 is given with its conserved first and last residue. Fields, in order: D gene, V gene, clone size, J gene, CDR3 DNA, CDR3 protein. A D gene is named only where the DNA matches it firmly. Rows may omit the clone size; those that give it use once, few, many or a size class.

d_gene: -
v_gene: TRBV20-1
abundance: -
j_gene: TRBJ2-2
CDR3nt: TGCAGTGCTAGTCTAGGCAGGGGAGTCGGGGAGCTGTTTTTT
CDR3aa: CSASLGRGVGELFF

d_gene: TRBD1
v_gene: TRBV6-4
abundance: once
j_gene: TRBJ1-5
CDR3nt: TGTGCCAGCAGGCGACGGGACAGGGCCTCATCTCGGCAGCCCCAGCATTTT
CDR3aa: CASRRRDRASSRQPQHF

d_gene: TRBD1
v_gene: TRBV5-4
abundance: -
j_gene: TRBJ1-6
CDR3nt: TGTGCCAGCAGCTCTACAGGGGTAACTTCACCCCTCCACTTT
CDR3aa: CASSSTGVTSPLHF

d_gene: -
v_gene: TRBV6-1
abundance: -
j_gene: TRBJ1-1
CDR3nt: TGTGCCAGCAGTGAACCGGGACACATGAACACTGAAGCTTTCTTT
CDR3aa: CASSEPGHMNTEAFF

d_gene: TRBD1
v_gene: TRBV27
abundance: -
j_gene: TRBJ1-1
CDR3nt: TGTGCCAGCAGTGGGGGACAGGGGTTTCAAGCTTTCTTT
CDR3aa: CASSGGQGFQAFF

d_gene: -
v_gene: TRBV20-1
abundance: -
j_gene: TRBJ2-5
CDR3nt: TGCAGTGCTAGTAGGTCGGCCGGGCAAGAGACCCAGTACTTC
CDR3aa: CSASRSAGQETQYF

d_gene: -
v_gene: TRBV3-1/TRBV3-2
abundance: -
j_gene: TRBJ2-7
CDR3nt: TGTGCCAGCAGCCACTCAGGGATAGTCTCCTACGAGCAGTACTTC
CDR3aa: CASSHSGIVSYEQYF

d_gene: TRBD2
v_gene: TRBV5-1
abundance: -
j_gene: TRBJ2-5
CDR3nt: TGCGCCAGCAGCTCCGGGACTAGCGGGCACCAAGAGACCCAGTACTTC
CDR3aa: CASSSGTSGHQETQYF

d_gene: TRBD1
v_gene: TRBV19
abundance: -
j_gene: TRBJ2-7
CDR3nt: TGTGCCAGTAGTCGGGACAGCTCCATCGGGGACGAGCAGTACTTC
CDR3aa: CASSRDSSIGDEQYF

d_gene: -
v_gene: TRBV5-1
abundance: few
j_gene: TRBJ2-3
CDR3nt: TGCGCCAGCAGCTTATCCCCGGGAGTTCTGACAGATACGCAGTATTTT
CDR3aa: CASSLSPGVLTDTQYF

d_gene: TRBD1
v_gene: TRBV9
abundance: once
j_gene: TRBJ1-2
CDR3nt: TGTGCCAGCAGCGTAGATGGGAGTCGCGGACAGGGGTTCAATGGCTACACCTTC
CDR3aa: CASSVDGSRGQGFNGYTF

d_gene: TRBD2
v_gene: TRBV27
abundance: -
j_gene: TRBJ2-1
CDR3nt: TGTGCCAGCCGGACGTTCCGGGGGGGCGGTTTCAATGAGCAGTTCTTC
CDR3aa: CASRTFRGGGFNEQFF

d_gene: TRBD1
v_gene: TRBV4-1
abundance: -
j_gene: TRBJ2-3
CDR3nt: TGCGCCAGCAGCCAATTAGGGACAGGGAAGTTTTCAGATACGCAGTATTTT
CDR3aa: CASSQLGTGKFSDTQYF

d_gene: -
v_gene: TRBV5-8
abundance: -
j_gene: TRBJ2-6
CDR3nt: TGTGCCAGCAGCTTTCAGGTCTCTGGGGCCAACGTCCTGACTTTC
CDR3aa: CASSFQVSGANVLTF

d_gene: -
v_gene: TRBV14
abundance: few
j_gene: TRBJ2-7
CDR3nt: TGTGCCAGCAGCCTTGACACATCCTACGAGCAGTACTTC
CDR3aa: CASSLDTSYEQYF

d_gene: -
v_gene: TRBV29-1
abundance: once
j_gene: TRBJ1-1
CDR3nt: TGCAGCGTTGGGAGACCGAACACTGAAGCTTTCTTT
CDR3aa: CSVGRPNTEAFF

d_gene: TRBD1
v_gene: TRBV5-1
abundance: once
j_gene: TRBJ2-3
CDR3nt: TGCGCCAGCAGCGGGACAGGGGTGACAGATACGCAGTATTTT
CDR3aa: CASSGTGVTDTQYF

d_gene: TRBD1
v_gene: TRBV5-1
abundance: -
j_gene: TRBJ1-2
CDR3nt: TGCGCCAGCAGCTTGATTCAGGATGGACAGGAGAGGGGCTACACCTTC
CDR3aa: CASSLIQDGQERGYTF

d_gene: -
v_gene: TRBV4-1
abundance: -
j_gene: TRBJ2-5
CDR3nt: TGCGCCAGCAGCCAAGGCACACAAGAGACCCAGTACTTC
CDR3aa: CASSQGTQETQYF

d_gene: -
v_gene: TRBV5-1
abundance: -
j_gene: TRBJ2-2
CDR3nt: TGCGCCAGCAGCTTGGTCACGAACACCGGGGAGCTGTTTTTT
CDR3aa: CASSLVTNTGELFF

d_gene: TRBD2
v_gene: TRBV18
abundance: -
j_gene: TRBJ2-1
CDR3nt: TGTGCCAGCTCACGAGGTACGGGAGGGTCCTACAATGAGCAGTTCTTC
CDR3aa: CASSRGTGGSYNEQFF

d_gene: -
v_gene: TRBV19
abundance: -
j_gene: TRBJ2-5
CDR3nt: TGTGCCAGTAGTATAGTTTGGCAGTTAGCCCGGGAGACCCAGTACTTC
CDR3aa: CASSIVWQLARETQYF

d_gene: -
v_gene: TRBV19
abundance: -
j_gene: TRBJ1-5
CDR3nt: TGTGCCACCCTGAGGTTTTCGGGAGGTGGCCAGCCCCAGCATTTT
CDR3aa: CATLRFSGGGQPQHF